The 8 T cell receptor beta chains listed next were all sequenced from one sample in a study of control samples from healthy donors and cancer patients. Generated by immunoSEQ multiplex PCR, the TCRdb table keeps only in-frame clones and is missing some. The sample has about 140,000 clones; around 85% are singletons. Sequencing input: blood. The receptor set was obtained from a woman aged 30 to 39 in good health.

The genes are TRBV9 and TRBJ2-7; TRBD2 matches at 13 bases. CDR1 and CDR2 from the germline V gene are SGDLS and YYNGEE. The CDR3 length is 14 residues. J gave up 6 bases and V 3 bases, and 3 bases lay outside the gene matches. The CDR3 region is CASSGTSGSSEQYF. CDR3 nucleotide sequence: TGTGCCAGCAGCGGGACTAGCGGGAGCTCCGAGCAGTACTTC.

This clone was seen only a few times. The CDR3 DNA sequence: TGTGCCAGTAGTATAGCCAAAGATACGCAGTATTTT. Amino acids: CASSIAKDTQYF. This chain joins TRBV19 and TRBJ2-3; no firm D call. With 1 base removed from V and 5 bases from J, the gap between germline ends came to 4 bases. The V gene's germline CDR1 is LNHDA and CDR2 SQIVND (reference sequence). The CDR3 runs to 12 residues.

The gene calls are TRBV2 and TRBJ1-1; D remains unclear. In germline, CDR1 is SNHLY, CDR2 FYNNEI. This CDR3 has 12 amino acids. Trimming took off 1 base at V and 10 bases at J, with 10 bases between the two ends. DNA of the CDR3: TGTGCCAGCAGTGAAGAAGTGATCATAGCTTTCTTT. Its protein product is CASSEEVIIAFF. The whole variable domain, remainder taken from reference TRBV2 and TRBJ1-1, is EPEVTQTPSHQVTQMGQEVILRCVPISNHLYFYWYRQILGQKVEFLVSFYNNEISEKSEIFDDQFSVERPDGSNFTLKIRSTKLEDSAMYFCASSEEVIIAFFGQGTRLTVV.

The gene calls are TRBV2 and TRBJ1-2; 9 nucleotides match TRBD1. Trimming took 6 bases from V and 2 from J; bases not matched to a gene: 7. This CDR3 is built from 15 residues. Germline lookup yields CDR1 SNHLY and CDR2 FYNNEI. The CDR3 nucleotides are TGTGCCAGCAGAGATTCGACAGGGGGGAACTATGGCTACACCTTC. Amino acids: CASRDSTGGNYGYTF.

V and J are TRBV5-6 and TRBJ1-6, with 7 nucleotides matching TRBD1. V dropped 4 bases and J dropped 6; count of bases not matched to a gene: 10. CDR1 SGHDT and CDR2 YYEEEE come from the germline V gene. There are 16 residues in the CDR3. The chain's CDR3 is CASSRIPGQLNSPLHF. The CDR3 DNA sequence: TGTGCCAGCAGCCGAATCCCGGGACAGCTTAATTCACCCCTCCACTTT. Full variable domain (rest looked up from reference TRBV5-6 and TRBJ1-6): DAGVTQSPTHLIKTRGQQVTLRCSPKSGHDTVSWYQQALGQGPQFIFQYYEEEERQRGNFPDRFSGHQFPNYSSELNVNALLLGDSALYLCASSRIPGQLNSPLHFGNGTRLTVT.

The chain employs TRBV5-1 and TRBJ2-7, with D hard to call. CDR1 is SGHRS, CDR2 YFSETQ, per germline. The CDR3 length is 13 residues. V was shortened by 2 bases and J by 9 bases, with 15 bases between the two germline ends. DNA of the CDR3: TGCGCCAGCAGCTTAGATCCGGAAGTAGTGCAGTACTTC. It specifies CASSLDPEVVQYF.

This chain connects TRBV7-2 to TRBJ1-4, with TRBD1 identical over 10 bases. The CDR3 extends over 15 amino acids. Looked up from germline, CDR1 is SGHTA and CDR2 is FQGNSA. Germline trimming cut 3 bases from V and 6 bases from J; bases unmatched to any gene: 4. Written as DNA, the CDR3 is TGTGCCAGCAGCTTTCTGGGGACAGGGGATGAAAAACTGTTTTTT. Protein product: CASSFLGTGDEKLFF.

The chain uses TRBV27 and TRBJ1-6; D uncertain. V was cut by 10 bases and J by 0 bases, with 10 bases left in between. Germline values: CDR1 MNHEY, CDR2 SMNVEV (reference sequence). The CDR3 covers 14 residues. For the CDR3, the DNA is TGTGCCATCCGAGGTGGCTCCTATAATTCACCCCTCCACTTT. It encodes CAIRGGSYNSPLHF.